This T cell receptor (beta chain) was identified during a study of T-cell reconstitution after alpha-beta-depleted transplantation in children. Germline V lookup: CDR1 SGHRS, CDR2 YFSETQ. The length of the CDR3 is 16 residues. Trimming stripped 4 bases from V and 5 bases from J, with 21 bases between. Unique molecular identifiers were used in preparing the TCRbeta library. From the PCR reads, TCRdb called clonotypes with MiXCR, one entry per CDR3 protein. The sample yields some 280,000 distinct CDR3 sequences, roughly 9.5% seen once. This TCR was sampled from a human donor who donated a stem cell graft to a child with SCID. The V and J genes are TRBV5-1 and TRBJ2-5; D tentatively reads TRBD1 or TRBD2 (6 bases each). Sequenced here: PBMCs from the stem cell graft donor, sampled from the stem cell graft. The CDR3 loop reads CASSPEAARGVETQYF. In nucleotides, the CDR3 is TGCGCCAGCAGCCCGGAGGCGGCAAGGGGGGTGGAGACCCAGTACTTC.